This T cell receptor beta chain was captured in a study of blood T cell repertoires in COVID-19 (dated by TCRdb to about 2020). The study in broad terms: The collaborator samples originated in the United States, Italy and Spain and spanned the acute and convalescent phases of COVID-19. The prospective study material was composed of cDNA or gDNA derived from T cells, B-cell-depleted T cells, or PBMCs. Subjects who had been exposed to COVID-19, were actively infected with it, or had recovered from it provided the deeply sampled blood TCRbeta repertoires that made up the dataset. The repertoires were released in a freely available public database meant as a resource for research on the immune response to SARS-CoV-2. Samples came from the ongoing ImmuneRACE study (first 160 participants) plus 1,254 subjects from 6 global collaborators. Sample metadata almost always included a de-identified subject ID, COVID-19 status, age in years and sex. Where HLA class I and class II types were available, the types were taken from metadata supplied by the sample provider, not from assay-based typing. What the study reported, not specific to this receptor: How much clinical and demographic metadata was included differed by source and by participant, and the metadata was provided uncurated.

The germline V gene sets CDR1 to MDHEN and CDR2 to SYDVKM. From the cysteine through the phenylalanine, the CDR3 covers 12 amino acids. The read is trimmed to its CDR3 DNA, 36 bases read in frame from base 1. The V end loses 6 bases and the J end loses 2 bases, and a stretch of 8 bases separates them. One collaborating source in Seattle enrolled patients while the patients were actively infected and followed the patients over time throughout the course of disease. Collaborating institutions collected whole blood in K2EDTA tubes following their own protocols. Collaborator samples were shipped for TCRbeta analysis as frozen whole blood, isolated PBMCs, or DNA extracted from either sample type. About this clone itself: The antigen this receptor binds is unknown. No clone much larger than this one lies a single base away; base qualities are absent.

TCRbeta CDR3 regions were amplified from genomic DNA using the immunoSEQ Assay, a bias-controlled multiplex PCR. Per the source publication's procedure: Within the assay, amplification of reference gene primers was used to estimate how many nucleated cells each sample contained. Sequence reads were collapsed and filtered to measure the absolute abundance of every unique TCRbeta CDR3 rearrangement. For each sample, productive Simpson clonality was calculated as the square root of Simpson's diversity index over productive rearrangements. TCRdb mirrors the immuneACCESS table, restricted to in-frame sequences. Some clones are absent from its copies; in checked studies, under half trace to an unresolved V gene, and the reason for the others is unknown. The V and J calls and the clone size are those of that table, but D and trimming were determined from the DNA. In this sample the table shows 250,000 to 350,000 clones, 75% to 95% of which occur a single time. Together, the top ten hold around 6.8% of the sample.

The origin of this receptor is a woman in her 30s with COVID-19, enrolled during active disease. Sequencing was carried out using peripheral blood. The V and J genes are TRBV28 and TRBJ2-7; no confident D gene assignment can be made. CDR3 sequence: CASSPLAYEQYF. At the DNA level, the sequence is TGTGCCAGCAGCCCCTTAGCCTACGAGCAGTACTTC.